The 14 T cell receptor beta chains in this list originate from one sample, sequenced in a study of technical replicates of blood from a handful of donors. Assay used: immunoSEQ multiplex PCR; TCRdb lists only in-frame clones, some missing. The top ten hold just under 0.2% of the sample, which has 55,000 to 65,000 clones, 97% seen once. The specimen was T cells isolated from PBMCs. The receptors were sampled from a human donor in good health.

This chain connects TRBV6-1 to TRBJ2-1; 8 bases align to TRBD2. V lost 7 bases to trimming and J lost 3 bases; unmatched junction nucleotides: 8. The CDR3 runs to 15 residues. Germline CDR1 is MNHNS and CDR2 is SASEGT. The CDR3, as DNA: TGTGCCAGCACGGGGGGTAGCGGGAACTACAATGAGCAGTTCTTC. Protein product: CASTGGSGNYNEQFF.

This clone was detected once. CDR3: CSAPRGMAQYF. The DNA of the CDR3 is TGCAGCGCCCCACGGGGAATGGCCCAGTACTTC. The chain links TRBV29-1 to TRBJ2-5; TRBD2 might be the D (5 bases). Germline lookup yields CDR1 SQVTM and CDR2 ANQGSEA. This CDR3 region has 11 residues. V was pared by 7 bases and J by 9 bases, with 15 bases between.

V is TRBV19 and J is TRBJ2-6; D is possibly TRBD2 (6 bases). The germline V and J ends were trimmed by 3 bases and 4 bases, with 10 bases remaining between them. Germline CDR1 is LNHDA and CDR2 is SQIVND (reference sequence). The CDR3 loop spans 15 amino acids. The CDR3 loop is CASSISGVGANVLTF. The CDR3 DNA follows: TGTGCCAGTAGTATCTCGGGGGTAGGGGCCAACGTCCTGACTTTC.

V is TRBV6-1 and J is TRBJ2-3; the D gene is possibly TRBD1 (5 bases). This CDR3 contains 15 residues. The V gene's germline CDR1 is MNHNS and CDR2 SASEGT. V was trimmed by 7 bases and J by 4 bases, leaving 18 bases between them. CDR3 DNA sequence: TGTGCCAGCACCCCAGCAGGGAAGGGATCAGATACGCAGTATTTT. It yields the protein CASTPAGKGSDTQYF.

Only one count was recorded for this clone. The chain employs TRBV29-1 and TRBJ2-3; 9 bases are a match to TRBD1. With 6 bases clipped from V and 7 bases from J, the junction kept 11 bases outside the gene matches. This CDR3 contains 14 residues. Germline CDR1 SQVTM, CDR2 ANQGSEA. The CDR3 DNA is TGCAGCGTGGAGGGGGGACAGGGAGACCATACGCAGTATTTT. This encodes CSVEGGQGDHTQYF.

V gene TRBV6-1 combines with J gene TRBJ2-1, with D uncertain. The CDR3 loop spans 13 amino acids. The germline V and J ends were trimmed by 2 bases and 5 bases, with 7 bases remaining between them. Germline V lookup: CDR1 MNHNS, CDR2 SASEGT. The CDR3 is CASSEQAHNEQFF. CDR3 DNA sequence: TGTGCCAGCAGTGAACAGGCACACAATGAGCAGTTCTTC.

This chain uses TRBV7-9 with TRBJ1-1, with 7 nucleotides matching TRBD1. The germline gives CDR1 SEHNR, CDR2 FQNEAQ (reference sequence). The CDR3 sequence is 15 residues long. V shed 5 bases, J shed 0 bases, and the junction held 6 bases outside the gene matches. The CDR3 DNA sequence: TGTGCCAGCAGCCTCACCGGGACAGTGAACACTGAAGCTTTCTTT. This translates into CASSLTGTVNTEAFF.

This chain links TRBV4-2 with TRBJ2-2, with 9 bases that match TRBD2. The germline CDR1 and CDR2 sequences are LGHNA and YNFKEQ. The V gene end was trimmed by 4 bases and the J gene end by 6 bases; junction bases not matched to a gene: 18. The CDR3 runs 19 residues. The CDR3 loop is CASSLRPLSGRTNAGELFF. CDR3 bases: TGTGCCAGCAGCCTCCGGCCGCTTAGCGGGAGAACAAACGCCGGGGAGCTGTTTTTT.

The chain has TRBV14 and TRBJ1-1; D is unclear. The CDR3 loop spans 13 amino acids. The V and J ends lost 7 bases and 3 bases respectively, with 12 bases between them. From germline, CDR1 is SGHDN and CDR2 FVKESK. CDR3 sequence reads: CASKWAGDTEAFF. As DNA, the CDR3 is TGTGCCAGCAAATGGGCCGGGGACACTGAAGCTTTCTTT.

CDR3 protein: CASSKVLKGPPAAGSSYEQYF. In nucleotides, the CDR3 is TGTGCCAGCAGCAAAGTTCTGAAAGGCCCTCCCGCGGCAGGGTCCTCCTACGAGCAGTACTTC. The rearrangement joins TRBV21-1 to TRBJ2-7; the D call TRBD1 from the table was never checked on the DNA. TRBV21-1 is designated a pseudogene. This CDR3 has 21 residues.

The V gene is TRBV5-1, the J gene TRBJ2-5; a weak D match, TRBD2 (6 bases). Germline CDR1 and CDR2: SGHRS and YFSETQ. The CDR3 is 14 residues long. The V end lost 2 bases, the J end lost 0 bases, and 8 bases lay between the germline ends. The CDR3, as DNA: TGCGCCAGCAGCTTTAGCGGAGACCAAGAGACCCAGTACTTC. As protein: CASSFSGDQETQYF.

V usage is TRBV27 and J usage is TRBJ2-7; 7 bases are a match to TRBD2. After removal of 5 bases from V and 5 bases from J, the junction contained 6 bases not matched to a gene. Germline V lookup: CDR1 MNHEY, CDR2 SMNVEV (reference sequence). The CDR3 contains 13 residues. The CDR3 loop is CASSPRGLDEQYF. CDR3 sequence (DNA): TGTGCCAGCAGTCCGCGGGGGTTGGACGAGCAGTACTTC.

V usage is TRBV5-1 and J usage is TRBJ1-2; D might be TRBD1 (6 bases). Germline CDR1 SGHRS, CDR2 YFSETQ. CDR3 size: 15 residues. Trimming pared 0 bases from V and 7 bases from J, leaving 16 bases between. The CDR3 region has the DNA TGCGCCAGCAGCTTGGAACTCCGGACAGTGCGTGGCTACACCTTC. It translates to CASSLELRTVRGYTF.

This sequence joins TRBV27 and TRBJ2-1; the match to TRBD2 covers 13 bases. Germline V lookup: CDR1 MNHEY, CDR2 SMNVEV (reference sequence). The CDR3 extends over 17 amino acids. V was clipped by 4 bases and J by 4 bases; unmatched bases: 7. The CDR3 loop is CASSYGTSGRGYNEQFF. Written as DNA, the CDR3 is TGTGCCAGCAGTTACGGCACTAGCGGGAGGGGATACAATGAGCAGTTCTTC.